These 7 T cell receptor beta chains originate from one sample sequenced in a study of blood T cell repertoires in COVID-19. The method was immunoSEQ multiplex PCR; TCRdb's version includes in-frame clones alone and lacks a portion of them. Here the sample spans some 100,000 clones, about nine tenths being singletons. The material sequenced was peripheral blood. All receptors derive from a man aged 70 or older with acute or convalescent COVID-19.

The V and J genes are TRBV7-8 and TRBJ2-3; 7 bases are shared with TRBD1. Looked up from germline, CDR1 is SGHVS and CDR2 is FQNEAQ. CDR3 length: 17 residues. Trimming took 5 bases from V and 4 from J; bases not matched to a gene: 15. CDR3: CASSKVPRGRIADTQYF. The CDR3 DNA sequence: TGTGCCAGCAGCAAAGTGCCAAGGGGGCGTATCGCAGATACGCAGTATTTT.

This clone was counted between two and nine times. The chain couples TRBV19 to TRBJ1-2; 12 nucleotides match TRBD1. The CDR3 has 15 amino acids. Germline V gives CDR1 LNHDA, CDR2 SQIVND (reference sequence). V lost 10 bases to trimming and J lost 8 bases; unmatched junction nucleotides: 14. The CDR3 loop is CATTQGQGALVGYTF. For the CDR3, the DNA is TGTGCCACCACCCAGGGACAGGGGGCTTTGGTGGGCTACACCTTC. The full variable domain, its missing parts supplied by reference TRBV19 and TRBJ1-2, is DGGITQSPKYLFRKEGQNVTLSCEQNLNHDAMYWYRQDPGQGLRLIYYSQIVNDFQKGDIAEGYSVSREKKESFPLTVTSAQKNPTAFYLCATTQGQGALVGYTFGSGTRLTVV.

The chain combines TRBV28 with TRBJ2-2; TRBD1 might be the D (6 bases). The CDR3 consists of 14 residues. V was trimmed by 5 bases and J by 6 bases, leaving 13 bases between them. Germline assignment: CDR1 MDHEN and CDR2 SYDVKM. The CDR3 bases are TGTGCCAGCAGTCAATACAGGGTGGCCGGGGAGCTGTTTTTT. It translates to CASSQYRVAGELFF. The variable domain in full, with the rest retrieved from reference TRBV28 and TRBJ2-2, is DVKVTQSSRYLVKRTGEKVFLECVQDMDHENMFWYRQDPGLGLRLIYFSYDVKMKEKGDIPEGYSVSREKKERFSLILESASTNQTSMYLCASSQYRVAGELFFGEGSRLTVL.

The chain joins TRBV29-1 to TRBJ2-3; the D gene is possibly TRBD2 (5 bases). The germline V gene encodes CDR1 SQVTM and CDR2 ANQGSEA. The CDR3 has 14 residues. Deletions cut 1 base from V and 0 bases from J, with 8 bases between. The CDR3 loop is CSVEGRTSTDTQYF. DNA of the CDR3: TGCAGCGTTGAAGGCAGGACTAGCACAGATACGCAGTATTTT.

On this clone itself: The identical CDR3 is also encoded by other nucleotide sequences in the sample. The J gene is TRBJ1-5, the V gene TRBV27; tentative D call: TRBD1 (5 bases). Germline V gene lookup returns CDR1 MNHEY and CDR2 SMNVEV (reference sequence). Trimming removed 3 bases at V and 6 bases at J, with 12 bases between. This CDR3 spans 14 amino acids. The CDR3 DNA reads as TGTGCCAGCAGTTTGGGGGGGGTAGGTCAGCCCCAGCATTTT. It specifies CASSLGGVGQPQHF.

This clone was detected once. The CDR3 is CASSPGVEDTQYF. The CDR3 DNA reads TGTGCCAGCAGCCCGGGAGTTGAAGATACGCAGTATTTT. The rearrangement links TRBV7-8 to TRBJ2-3, with D possibly being TRBD2 (6 bases). Trimming stripped 5 bases from V and 5 bases from J, with 11 bases between. The CDR3 covers 13 residues. Germline CDR1 is SGHVS and CDR2 is FQNEAQ.

On this clone itself: An end of the junction does not agree with germline; a read error may underlie this. This sequence joins TRBV11-3 and TRBJ1-3; maybe TRBD1 (6 bases). Per germline, CDR1 SGHNT and CDR2 YENEEA. The CDR3 has 13 amino acids. The CDR3 loop reads CASSLDSDRPDDF. CDR3 nucleotide sequence: TGTGCCAGCAGCTTAGATTCGGACAGACCGGATGATTTT.